The 9 T cell receptor beta chains reported below all come from one sample, sequenced in a study of identical twins (dated by TCRdb to between 2015 and 2016). The method was 5' RACE. The reads were generated on an Illumina HiSeq 2000. TCRdb handled the public reads itself, with Q25 trimming in fastp and clone calling in MiXCR, and kept productive beta chains. Each CDR3 protein gets just one entry, which takes the most common genes and DNA from the rows behind it. This sample holds hundreds of thousands of distinct CDR3 sequences; 20% to 25% were observed only once. Approximately 4.3% of the sample is in the top ten clones. This sample also belongs to another study, concerning T cells expressing NK-cell markers.

Sequencing was carried out using PBMCs. Source of these receptors: a woman aged 18-29 years in good health.

The gene calls are TRBV6-5 and TRBJ2-7; the D gene is possibly TRBD2 (5 bases). The CDR3 length is 16 residues. The germline V and J ends were trimmed by 4 bases and 0 bases, with 16 bases remaining between them. Germline V CDR1 and CDR2: MNHEY, SVGAGI. The CDR3 region has the DNA TGTGCCAGCAGTTCACTAGGGCAGGTGAGCTCCTACGAGCAGTACTTC. Protein sequence: CASSSLGQVSSYEQYF.

The V call is TRBV7-8, the J call TRBJ2-5; no firm D call. V was clipped by 1 base and J by 4 bases, with 13 bases between them. The CDR3 contains 15 residues. Germline assignment: CDR1 SGHVS and CDR2 FQNEAQ. This CDR3 reads CASSLERYLGETQYF. As DNA, the CDR3 is TGTGCCAGCAGCTTAGAGCGCTATCTGGGAGAGACCCAGTACTTC.

V and J are TRBV29-1 and TRBJ2-5, with D possibly TRBD2 on 6 matching bases. The length of the CDR3 is 14 residues. The V end was cut by 7 bases, the J end by 5 bases, with 20 bases between. In germline, CDR1 is SQVTM, CDR2 ANQGSEA. In nucleotides, the CDR3 is TGCAGCGCCGGGAGCCGGGGCGGAGGCGAGACCCAGTACTTC. Residues: CSAGSRGGGETQYF. The variable domain in full, completed from reference TRBV29-1 and TRBJ2-5, reads SAVISQKPSRDICQRGTSLTIQCQVDSQVTMMFWYRQQPGQSLTLIATANQGSEATYESGFVIDKFPISRPNLTFSTLTVSNMSPEDSSIYLCSAGSRGGGETQYFGPGTRLLVL.

This clonotype turned up a few times. V usage is TRBV3-1 and J usage is TRBJ1-2; D ambiguous. With 3 bases removed from V and 0 bases from J, the gap between germline ends came to 8 bases. The CDR3 consists of 14 residues. Germline CDR1 LGHDT, CDR2 YNNKEL (reference sequence). This CDR3 reads CASSHGGSNYGYTF. The CDR3 DNA follows: TGTGCCAGCAGCCACGGCGGATCTAACTATGGCTACACCTTC.

V is TRBV20-1 and J is TRBJ2-1; 12 bases align to TRBD2. V lost 6 bases to trimming and J lost 12 bases; unmatched junction nucleotides: 12. The CDR3 runs 14 residues. Germline CDR1 and CDR2: DFQATT and SNEGSKA (reference sequence). The CDR3 region is CSASGLAGLGGQFF. The CDR3 DNA sequence: TGCAGTGCCTCGGGACTAGCGGGTTTAGGGGGGCAGTTCTTC.

The V and J genes are TRBV10-3 and TRBJ1-4; 7 nucleotides line up with TRBD1. CDR3 length: 16 amino acids. V lost 7 bases to trimming and J lost 7 bases; unmatched junction nucleotides: 15. The germline V gene encodes CDR1 ENHRY and CDR2 SYGVKD. CDR3 nucleotide sequence: TGTGCCATCAATCCTTCTTTACAGGGGCCAATTGAAAAACTGTTTTTT. This codes for CAINPSLQGPIEKLFF.

The gene calls are TRBV20-1 and TRBJ2-7, with unresolved D. CDR3 length: 14 residues. Germline assignment: CDR1 DFQATT and CDR2 SNEGSKA (reference sequence). V was pared by 5 bases and J by 2 bases, with 16 bases between. CDR3 DNA sequence: TGCAGTGCTGACCGACTGGACGGACCCTACGAGCAGTACTTC. Translating it yields CSADRLDGPYEQYF.

The sample holds a few counts of this clonotype. V is TRBV12-3 or TRBV12-4 and J is TRBJ2-5; D is uncertain. CDR3 length: 14 residues. The germline V and J ends were trimmed by 2 bases and 2 bases, with 9 bases remaining between them. The CDR3 region has the DNA TGTGCCAGCAGTTTATTGTCCAGGCAAGAGACCCAGTACTTC. Translating gives CASSLLSRQETQYF.

This clonotype was found once. The chain is built from TRBV5-4 and TRBJ2-2; D is ambiguous. Germline CDR1 reads SGHNT; CDR2 reads YYREEE (reference sequence). Deletions cut 2 bases from V and 2 bases from J, with 7 bases between. The length of the CDR3 is 14 residues. CDR3 nucleotides: TGTGCCAGCAGCTTTTCGACCAACACCGGGGAGCTGTTTTTT. It encodes CASSFSTNTGELFF.